The sequence of this T cell receptor beta chain was determined in a study of immune heterogeneity within non-small cell lung tumors. The study's findings and limits: Different tumor locations in one patient shared dominant CDR3 beta clonotypes yet harbored unique high-frequency clones.

It was with 32 V and 13 J primers that multiplex PCR amplified TCR beta CDR3. MiXCR, applied by TCRdb to the multiplex PCR reads, yields one record per CDR3 protein. Counted here are about 3,300 distinct CDR3 sequences, about 28% occurring once; the ten biggest clones make up around 9.3%. CDR1 and CDR2 (germline): MGHRA, YSYEKL. V dropped 4 bases and J dropped 6; count of bases not matched to a gene: 7. This CDR3 is 15 amino acids long. With respect to this clonotype: Its antigen is not identified.

Template came from bulk tumor genomic DNA, at approximately 620 ng per sample. While surgery was under way, several biopsies spaced far apart were taken per primary tumor. With untreated, newly diagnosed non-small cell lung cancer, the patients went on to undergo curative surgery. It was newly diagnosed non-small cell lung cancer patients having surgery with curative intent who served as donors. This TCR was sampled from a man in his 60s with non-small cell lung cancer. The sequencing input was lung tumor tissue. The genes are TRBV4-1 and TRBJ2-3; TRBD2 agrees at 10 bases. CDR3 region: CASSPLAGVPDTQYF. The CDR3 coding sequence is TGCGCCAGCAGCCCCCTAGCGGGAGTCCCGGATACGCAGTATTTT.